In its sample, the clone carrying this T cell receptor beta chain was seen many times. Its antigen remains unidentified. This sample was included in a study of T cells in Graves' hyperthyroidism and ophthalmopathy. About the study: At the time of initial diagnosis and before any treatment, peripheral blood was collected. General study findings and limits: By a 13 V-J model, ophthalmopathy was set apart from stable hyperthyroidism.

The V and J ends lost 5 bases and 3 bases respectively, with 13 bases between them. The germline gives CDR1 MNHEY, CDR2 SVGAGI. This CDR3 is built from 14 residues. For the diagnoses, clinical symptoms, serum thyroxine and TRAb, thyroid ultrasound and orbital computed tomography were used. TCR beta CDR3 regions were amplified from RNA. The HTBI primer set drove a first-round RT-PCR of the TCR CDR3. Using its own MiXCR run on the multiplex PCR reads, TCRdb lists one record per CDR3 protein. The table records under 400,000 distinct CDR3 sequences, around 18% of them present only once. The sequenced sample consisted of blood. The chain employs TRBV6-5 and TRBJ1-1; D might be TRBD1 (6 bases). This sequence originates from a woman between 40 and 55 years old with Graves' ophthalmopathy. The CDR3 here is CASSTSTGHTEAFF. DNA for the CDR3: TGTGCCAGCAGTACTTCAACAGGGCACACTGAAGCTTTCTTT.